Shown below are 27 T cell receptor beta chains from a single sample sequenced in a study of cytomegalovirus exposure and HLA in healthy donors. PCR primers comprised 60 Vbeta and 13 Jbeta primers. Clones were read by immunoSEQ multiplex PCR, and TCRdb kept only the in-frame ones, dropping some. Here the sample spans around 40,000 clones, roughly three quarters being singletons. Sequenced material: PBMCs. These receptors all come from a man aged 35 to 55 in good health and CMV-seronegative.

The V call is TRBV14, the J call TRBJ1-1; D perhaps matches TRBD1 (5 bases). Germline CDR1 reads SGHDN; CDR2 reads FVKESK. This CDR3 comprises 13 residues. V lost 3 bases and J 7 bases, leaving 12 bases between the germline ends. The CDR3 nucleotides are TGTGCCAGCAGCCACCGGGGGGGAATTGAAGCTTTCTTT. It yields the protein CASSHRGGIEAFF. Looking up the rest from reference TRBV14 and TRBJ1-1 gives the full variable domain: EAGVTQFPSHSVIEKGQTVTLRCDPISGHDNLYWYRRVMGKEIKFLLHFVKESKQDESGMPNNRFLAERTGGTYSTLKVQPAELEDSGVYFCASSHRGGIEAFFGQGTRLTVV.

The J gene is TRBJ1-2, the V gene TRBV4-1; D call uncertain. This CDR3 contains 15 residues. V was pared by 8 bases and J by 0 bases, with 16 bases between. Germline CDR1 and CDR2: MGHRA and YSYEKL. CDR3 sequence reads: CASAKPGTPNYGYTF. CDR3 DNA sequence: TGCGCCAGCGCGAAGCCAGGAACCCCTAACTATGGCTACACCTTC.

V gene TRBV5-1 combines with J gene TRBJ2-7; 7 bases match TRBD1. The V gene end was trimmed by 1 base and the J gene end by 0 bases; junction bases not matched to a gene: 4. CDR3 length: 15 residues. Germline-derived CDR1 and CDR2 are SGHRS and YFSETQ. In DNA form, the CDR3 reads TGCGCCAGCAGCTTGTCGACAGGGAGCTCCTACGAGCAGTACTTC. It yields the protein CASSLSTGSSYEQYF.

V gene TRBV6-5 combines with J gene TRBJ1-5; the D gene is possibly TRBD1 (5 bases). V lost 6 bases and J lost 4, with 10 bases in between. The CDR3 totals 13 residues. CDR1 and CDR2 from the germline V gene are MNHEY and SVGAGI. The CDR3 reads CASRAGGNQPQHF. In DNA form, the CDR3 reads TGTGCCAGCAGGGCGGGGGGGAATCAGCCCCAGCATTTT.

A few counts support this clone. This sequence joins TRBV5-1 and TRBJ1-2; a weak D match, TRBD1 (6 bases). V lost 0 bases to trimming and J lost 7 bases, with 13 bases between them. This CDR3 region has 14 residues. Germline V gene lookup returns CDR1 SGHRS and CDR2 YFSETQ. CDR3 nucleotide sequence: TGCGCCAGCAGCTTGGCCACAGGGTCCGGTGGCTACACCTTC. Translating it yields CASSLATGSGGYTF. The full variable domain, rest sourced from reference TRBV5-1 and TRBJ1-2, is KAGVTQTPRYLIKTRGQQVTLSCSPISGHRSVSWYQQTPGQGLQFLFEYFSETQRNKGNFPGRFSGRQFSNSRSEMNVSTLELGDSALYLCASSLATGSGGYTFGSGTRLTVV.

V gene TRBV6-5 combines with J gene TRBJ2-3, with 11 bases lining up with TRBD2. Per germline, CDR1 MNHEY and CDR2 SVGAGI. The CDR3 is 16 amino acids. Losses at the gene ends were 4 bases for V and 4 bases for J; bases not matched to a gene: 7. CDR3 loop: CASSFGTSGGSDTQYF. In nucleotides, the CDR3 is TGTGCCAGCAGTTTCGGGACTAGCGGTGGGTCAGATACGCAGTATTTT.

In DNA form, the CDR3 reads TGTGCCAGCGGACCCGGGGTGGGCACAGATACGCAGTATTTT. This sequence encodes CASGPGVGTDTQYF. The chain employs TRBV7-6 and TRBJ2-3; possibly TRBD2 for D (5 bases). V gave up 8 bases and J gave up 1 base, with 13 bases separating them. Germline V gene sequence: CDR1 SGHVS, CDR2 FNYEAQ. This CDR3 spans 14 amino acids.

The rearrangement uses TRBV5-1 and TRBJ2-3; 9 positions match TRBD1. Per the germline V gene, CDR1 is SGHRS and CDR2 is YFSETQ. The CDR3 has 18 amino acids. The V segment lost 0 bases and the J segment 2 bases; nucleotides outside the gene matches: 10. The CDR3 region is CASSLGTGVSLSTDTQYF. CDR3 nucleotides: TGCGCCAGCAGCTTGGGGACAGGGGTCTCCCTTTCCACAGATACGCAGTATTTT. The complete variable domain, with remaining parts taken from reference TRBV5-1 and TRBJ2-3, reads KAGVTQTPRYLIKTRGQQVTLSCSPISGHRSVSWYQQTPGQGLQFLFEYFSETQRNKGNFPGRFSGRQFSNSRSEMNVSTLELGDSALYLCASSLGTGVSLSTDTQYFGPGTRLTVL.

This chain uses TRBV19 with TRBJ2-7; D is perhaps TRBD1 (6 bases). The CDR3 extends over 14 amino acids. Trimming pared 1 base from V and 3 bases from J, leaving 10 bases between. Germline V lookup: CDR1 LNHDA, CDR2 SQIVND (reference sequence). The CDR3 region has the DNA TGTGCCAGTAGTATAGGACAGGACGTCTACGAGCAGTACTTC. Translating it yields CASSIGQDVYEQYF.

The CDR3 sequence is CATSRGGQSYGYTF. The DNA for the CDR3 is TGTGCCACCAGCAGGGGAGGGCAAAGCTATGGCTACACCTTC. The rearrangement uses TRBV15 and TRBJ1-2, with D uncertain. Germline CDR1 is LNHNV and CDR2 is YYDKDF (reference sequence). CDR3 length equals 14 residues. The germline V and J ends were trimmed by 3 bases and 4 bases, with 12 bases remaining between them.

The chain is built from TRBV5-4 and TRBJ1-2; the match to TRBD1 covers 7 bases. J gave up 3 bases and V 0 bases, and 5 bases lay outside the gene matches. This CDR3 comprises 15 residues. Germline loops: CDR1 SGHNT, CDR2 YYREEE (reference sequence). This chain's CDR3 is CASSLEAGGHYGYTF. DNA of the CDR3: TGTGCCAGCAGCTTGGAGGCAGGGGGTCACTATGGCTACACCTTC.

The table lists this clone with a few counts. The chain has TRBV7-9 and TRBJ1-1, with D perhaps matching TRBD1 (5 bases). V lost 1 base to trimming and J lost 5 bases, with 14 bases between them. Germline-derived CDR1 and CDR2 are SEHNR and FQNEAQ (reference sequence). There are 15 residues in the CDR3. CDR3 nucleotide sequence: TGTGCCAGCAGCTTAGTGGGGCAGGGTTTGACTGAAGCTTTCTTT. It translates to CASSLVGQGLTEAFF.

This chain joins TRBV2 and TRBJ2-3; 9 bases are shared with TRBD2. Germline CDR1 and CDR2: SNHLY and FYNNEI. There are 13 residues in the CDR3. After removal of 9 bases from V and 4 bases from J, the junction contained 5 bases not matched to a gene. The CDR3 region has the DNA TGTGCCAGATCTAGCGGGGTCTCAGATACGCAGTATTTT. Protein sequence: CARSSGVSDTQYF.

This clone turned up a few times. The CDR3 DNA reads TGTGCCAGCAGTTGGACAGTGGGTAATGAAAAACTGTTTTTT. Protein sequence: CASSWTVGNEKLFF. The gene calls are TRBV6-6 and TRBJ1-4, with D perhaps TRBD1 (6 bases). Germline V lookup: CDR1 MNHNY, CDR2 SVGAGI (reference sequence). V was shortened by 4 bases and J by 4 bases, with 10 bases between the two germline ends. This CDR3 has 14 amino acids.

The CDR3 sequence is CASSQAPGMDNSPLHF. The CDR3 region has the DNA TGCGCCAGCAGCCAGGCTCCGGGAATGGATAATTCACCCCTCCACTTT. This chain uses TRBV4-1 with TRBJ1-6; D gene unclear. V lost 3 bases and J lost 5, with 14 bases in between. This CDR3 is built from 16 residues. Per germline, CDR1 MGHRA and CDR2 YSYEKL.

The V call is TRBV7-9, the J call TRBJ2-1, with D hard to call. This CDR3 has 14 residues. The germline CDR1 and CDR2 sequences are SEHNR and FQNEAQ (reference sequence). Trimming removed 5 bases at V and 5 bases at J, with 13 bases between. CDR3 in DNA: TGTGCCAGCAGCGTATTACGGAGAGACAATGAGCAGTTCTTC. Its protein product is CASSVLRRDNEQFF.

This clone was counted a single time. V usage is TRBV15 and J usage is TRBJ2-7, with 7 bases aligning to TRBD1. From germline, CDR1 is LNHNV and CDR2 YYDKDF (reference sequence). There are 13 residues in the CDR3. Trimming took 5 bases from V and 2 from J; bases not matched to a gene: 3. DNA for the CDR3: TGTGCCACCAGCGAGCAGGGGGCCTACGAGCAGTACTTC. It translates to CATSEQGAYEQYF.

As concerns this clone: A junction end diverges from the germline sequence, so it may reflect a read error. Other DNA variants within this sample encode the same CDR3. CDR3 nucleotide sequence: TGTGCCAGCAGCGGAGGCAACCAGCCCCAGCATTTT. Protein sequence: CASSGGNQPQHF. The chain uses TRBV6-6 and TRBJ1-5; no clear D. The V gene's germline CDR1 is MNHNY and CDR2 SVGAGI (reference sequence). CDR3 size: 12 residues.

This clone was found a few times. The chain has TRBV12-2 and TRBJ1-5; the tabulated D call, TRBD1, remains unverified against the DNA. TRBV12-2 is described as a pseudogene. The CDR3 has 15 residues. The CDR3 nucleotides are TGTGCAAGTCGCTTCGGTGACAGGGGGCGAGAGCCCCAGCATTTT. Translation gives CASRFGDRGREPQHF.

This chain uses TRBV7-2 with TRBJ1-6, with 10 bases matching TRBD1. The junction had 10 bases not matched to a gene; V was cut back by 4 bases and J by 10 bases. There are 16 residues in the CDR3. The V gene's germline CDR1 is SGHTA and CDR2 FQGNSA. Written as DNA, the CDR3 is TGTGCCAGCAGCTCCGGGACAGGGGTTCCGTGGTCACCCCTCCACTTT. The encoded protein is CASSSGTGVPWSPLHF.

This rearrangement joins TRBV4-2 to TRBJ2-7; possible D gene TRBD1, 5 bases. Germline-derived CDR1 and CDR2 are LGHNA and YNFKEQ. The CDR3 length is 15 residues. V shed 1 base and J shed 3 bases, with 13 bases lying between them. The CDR3 here is CASSQVWQGIYEQYF. The DNA of the CDR3 is TGTGCCAGCAGCCAAGTATGGCAGGGAATCTACGAGCAGTACTTC.

V and J are TRBV5-1 and TRBJ1-5; D is uncertain. Trimming removed 3 bases at V and 4 bases at J, with 8 bases between. Germline assignment: CDR1 SGHRS and CDR2 YFSETQ. The CDR3 extends over 13 amino acids. The CDR3: CASSWTGNQPQHF. CDR3 bases: TGCGCCAGCAGCTGGACGGGAAATCAGCCCCAGCATTTT. The full variable domain, rest sourced from reference TRBV5-1 and TRBJ1-5, is KAGVTQTPRYLIKTRGQQVTLSCSPISGHRSVSWYQQTPGQGLQFLFEYFSETQRNKGNFPGRFSGRQFSNSRSEMNVSTLELGDSALYLCASSWTGNQPQHFGDGTRLSIL.

The chain links TRBV5-1 to TRBJ1-1; possibly TRBD1 for D (5 bases). CDR3 length: 15 amino acids. The germline V gene encodes CDR1 SGHRS and CDR2 YFSETQ. V lost 1 base and J 4 bases, leaving 14 bases between the germline ends. The chain's CDR3 is CASSLHPGQGTEAFF. The DNA of the CDR3 is TGCGCCAGCAGCTTGCATCCGGGCCAGGGCACTGAAGCTTTCTTT.

This clone turned up a few times. The V gene is TRBV5-1, the J gene TRBJ1-5; D may be TRBD1 (6 bases). CDR1 and CDR2 from the germline V gene are SGHRS and YFSETQ. The CDR3 runs 15 residues. Trimming stripped 7 bases from V and 2 bases from J, with 16 bases between. CDR3 sequence (DNA): TGCGCCAGCTCTCTGAACTCAGGGGGCAATCAGCCCCAGCATTTT. Translation gives CASSLNSGGNQPQHF.

The chain combines TRBV7-9 with TRBJ2-5, with D possibly being TRBD2 (6 bases). This CDR3 contains 15 residues. V lost 5 bases and J 3 bases, leaving 16 bases between the germline ends. Germline V gene sequence: CDR1 SEHNR, CDR2 FQNEAQ (reference sequence). The CDR3 sequence is CASSRAPGAEETQYF. The CDR3 bases are TGTGCCAGCAGCCGCGCCCCGGGAGCCGAAGAGACCCAGTACTTC.

The chain recombines TRBV7-8 with TRBJ2-5; 8 nucleotides match TRBD1. CDR1 and CDR2 from the germline V gene are SGHVS and FQNEAQ. After removal of 5 bases from V and 4 bases from J, the junction contained 15 bases not matched to a gene. CDR3 length: 17 residues. The CDR3 DNA sequence: TGTGCCAGCAGCGATCGTGGCCGACAGGGGTTGGGAGAGACCCAGTACTTC. Protein sequence: CASSDRGRQGLGETQYF.

The CDR3 coding sequence is TGTGCCAGCAGTCCACGGGGGGGGCAGACCAACACTGAAGCTTTCTTT. It translates to CASSPRGGQTNTEAFF. The chain carries TRBV25-1 and TRBJ1-1; weak D call: TRBD1 (6 bases). CDR3 length equals 16 residues. The V gene lost 5 bases and the J gene lost 2 bases, with 18 bases spanning the gap. Germline V CDR1 and CDR2: MGHDK, SYGVNS.